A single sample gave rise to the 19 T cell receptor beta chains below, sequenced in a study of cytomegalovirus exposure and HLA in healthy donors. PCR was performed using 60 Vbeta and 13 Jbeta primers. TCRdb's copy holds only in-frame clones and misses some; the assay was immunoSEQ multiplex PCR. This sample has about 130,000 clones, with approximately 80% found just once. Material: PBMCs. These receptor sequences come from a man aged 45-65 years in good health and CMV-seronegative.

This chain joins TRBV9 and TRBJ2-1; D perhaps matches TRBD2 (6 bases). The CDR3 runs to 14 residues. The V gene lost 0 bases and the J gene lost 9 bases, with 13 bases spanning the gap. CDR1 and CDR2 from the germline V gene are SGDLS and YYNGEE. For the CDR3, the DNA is TGTGCCAGCAGCGTAGCTTCTCTTAGCGGTGAGCAGTTCTTC. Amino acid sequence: CASSVASLSGEQFF. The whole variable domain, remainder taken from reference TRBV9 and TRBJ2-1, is DSGVTQTPKHLITATGQRVTLRCSPRSGDLSVYWYQQSLDQGLQFLIQYYNGEERAKGNILERFSAQQFPDLHSELNLSSLELGDSALYFCASSVASLSGEQFFGPGTRLTVL.

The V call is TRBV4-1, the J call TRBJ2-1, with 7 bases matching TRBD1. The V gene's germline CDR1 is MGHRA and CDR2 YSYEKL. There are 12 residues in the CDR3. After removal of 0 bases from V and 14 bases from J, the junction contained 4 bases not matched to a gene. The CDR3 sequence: CASSQEQTGEFF. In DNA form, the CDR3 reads TGCGCCAGCAGCCAAGAGCAAACAGGGGAGTTCTTC.

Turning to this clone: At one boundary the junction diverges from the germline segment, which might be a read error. The CDR3 region has the DNA TGTGCTAGCAGCGTATGGGACAGGTCTAGCAATCAGCCCCAGCATTTT. Protein sequence: CASSVWDRSSNQPQHF. The V and J genes are TRBV7-7 and TRBJ1-5, with 8 bases that match TRBD1. Germline assignment: CDR1 SSHAT and CDR2 FNYEAQ (reference sequence). The CDR3 has 16 amino acids.

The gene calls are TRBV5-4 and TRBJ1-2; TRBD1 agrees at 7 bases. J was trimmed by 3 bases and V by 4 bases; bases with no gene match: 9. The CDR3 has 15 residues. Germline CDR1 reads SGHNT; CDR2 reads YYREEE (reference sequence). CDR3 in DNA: TGTGCCAGCAGCCCGACAGGGTTCAGGGACTATGGCTACACCTTC. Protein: CASSPTGFRDYGYTF.

DNA of the CDR3: TGTGCCAGCAGTGAGGGGCCTACCGAGCAGTACTTC. This gives the protein CASSEGPTEQYF. The J gene is TRBJ2-7, the V gene TRBV2; a weak D match, TRBD1 (5 bases). Germline assignment: CDR1 SNHLY and CDR2 FYNNEI. The CDR3 totals 12 residues. V was pared by 3 bases and J by 6 bases, with 9 bases between.

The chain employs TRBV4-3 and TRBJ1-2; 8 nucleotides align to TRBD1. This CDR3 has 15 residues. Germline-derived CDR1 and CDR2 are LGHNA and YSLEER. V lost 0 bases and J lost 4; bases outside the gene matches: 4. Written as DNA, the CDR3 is TGCGCCAGCAGCCAAGATCCACAGGGGGTCTATGGCTACACCTTC. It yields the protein CASSQDPQGVYGYTF.

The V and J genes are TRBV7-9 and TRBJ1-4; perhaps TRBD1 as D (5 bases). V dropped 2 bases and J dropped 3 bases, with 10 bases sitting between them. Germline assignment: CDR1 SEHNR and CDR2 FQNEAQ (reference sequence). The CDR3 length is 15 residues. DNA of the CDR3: TGTGCCAGCAGCTTATGGGGGGGGGCTAATGAAAAACTGTTTTTT. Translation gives CASSLWGGANEKLFF.

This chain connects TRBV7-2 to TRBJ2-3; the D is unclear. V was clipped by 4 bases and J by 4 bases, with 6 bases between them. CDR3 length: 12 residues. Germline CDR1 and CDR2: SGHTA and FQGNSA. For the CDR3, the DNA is TGTGCCAGCAGCTCCCCCGCAGATACGCAGTATTTT. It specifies CASSSPADTQYF.

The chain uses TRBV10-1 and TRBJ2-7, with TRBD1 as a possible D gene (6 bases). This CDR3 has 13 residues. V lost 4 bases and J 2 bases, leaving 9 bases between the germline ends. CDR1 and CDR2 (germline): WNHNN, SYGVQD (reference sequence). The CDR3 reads CASSGGQPYEQYF. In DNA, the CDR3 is TGCGCCAGCAGTGGCGGACAGCCCTACGAGCAGTACTTC.

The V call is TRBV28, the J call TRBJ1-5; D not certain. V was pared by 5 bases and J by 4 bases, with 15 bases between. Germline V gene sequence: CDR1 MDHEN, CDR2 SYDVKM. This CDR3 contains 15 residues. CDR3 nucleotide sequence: TGTGCCAGCAGTCCCCTCGCGGCCAGTAATCAGCCCCAGCATTTT. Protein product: CASSPLAASNQPQHF.

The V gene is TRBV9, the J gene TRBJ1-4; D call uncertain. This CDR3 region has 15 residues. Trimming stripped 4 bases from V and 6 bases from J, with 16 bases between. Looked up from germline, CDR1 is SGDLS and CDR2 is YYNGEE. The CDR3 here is CASSRVHDSYEKLFF. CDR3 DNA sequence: TGTGCCAGCAGCCGTGTCCACGACTCCTATGAAAAACTGTTTTTT.

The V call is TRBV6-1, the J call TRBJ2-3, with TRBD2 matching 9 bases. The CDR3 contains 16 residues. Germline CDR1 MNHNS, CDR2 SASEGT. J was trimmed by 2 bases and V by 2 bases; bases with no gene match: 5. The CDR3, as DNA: TGTGCCAGCAGTGAATGGTCTAGCGGGGACACAGATACGCAGTATTTT. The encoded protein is CASSEWSSGDTDTQYF.

CDR3 in amino acids: CSVCLRTASYNEQFF. DNA for the CDR3: TGCAGCGTCTGCCTCCGGACAGCTTCCTACAATGAGCAGTTCTTC. The chain carries TRBV29-1 and TRBJ2-1, with a tentative D call TRBD1 (6 bases). V lost 6 bases and J lost 1, with 16 bases in between. Per the germline V gene, CDR1 is SQVTM and CDR2 is ANQGSEA. This CDR3 contains 15 residues.

CDR3 nucleotides: TGTGCCAGCAGCGGGACTAGGTCGGGGGAGCAGTACTTC. It yields the protein CASSGTRSGEQYF. The chain joins TRBV5-6 to TRBJ2-5, with 8 bases that match TRBD2. The V gene end was trimmed by 4 bases and the J gene end by 11 bases; junction bases not matched to a gene: 10. The CDR3 is 13 amino acids. Per germline, CDR1 SGHDT and CDR2 YYEEEE.

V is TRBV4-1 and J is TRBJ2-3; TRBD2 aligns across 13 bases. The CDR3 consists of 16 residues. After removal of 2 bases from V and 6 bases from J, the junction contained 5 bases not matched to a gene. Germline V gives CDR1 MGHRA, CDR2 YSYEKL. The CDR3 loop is CASSQILAGGADTQYF. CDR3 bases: TGCGCCAGCAGCCAAATACTAGCGGGGGGGGCGGATACGCAGTATTTT.

CDR3 bases: TGTGCCAGCAGAGCTAACAGGGGAGATGAAAAACTGTTTTTT. Translated, it gives CASRANRGDEKLFF. J is TRBJ1-4 and V is TRBV6-5, with 7 bases aligning to TRBD1. CDR3 length: 14 amino acids. The J segment lost 6 bases and the V segment lost 6 bases, leaving 7 bases of the junction unmatched. In germline, CDR1 is MNHEY, CDR2 SVGAGI.

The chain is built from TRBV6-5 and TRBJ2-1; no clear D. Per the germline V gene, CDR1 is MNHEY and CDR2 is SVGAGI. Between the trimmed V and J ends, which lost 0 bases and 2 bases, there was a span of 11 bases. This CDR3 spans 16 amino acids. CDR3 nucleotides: TGTGCCAGCAGTTACTCGAGGCAGAGAGCCTACAATGAGCAGTTCTTC. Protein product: CASSYSRQRAYNEQFF.

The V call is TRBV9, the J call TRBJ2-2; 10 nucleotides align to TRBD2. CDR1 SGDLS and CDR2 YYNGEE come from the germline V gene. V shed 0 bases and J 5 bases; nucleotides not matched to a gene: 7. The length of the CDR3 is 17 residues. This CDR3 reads CASSVGPSGGGTGELFF. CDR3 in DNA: TGTGCCAGCAGCGTAGGCCCCAGCGGGGGGGGAACCGGGGAGCTGTTTTTT.

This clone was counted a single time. The CDR3 reads CAWWDFHAGGTEAFF. Here the CDR3 DNA reads TGTGCCTGGTGGGATTTCCACGCAGGGGGCACTGAAGCTTTCTTT. V and J are TRBV30 and TRBJ1-1; TRBD1 aligns across 7 bases. The ends lost 5 bases at V and 4 bases at J; junction bases unmatched: 13. This CDR3 contains 15 residues. CDR1 and CDR2 from the germline V gene are GTSNPN and SVGIG (reference sequence).